This T cell receptor (beta chain) was sequenced for a study of T cell repertoires in cytomegalovirus infection. Per the germline V gene, CDR1 is MNHEY and CDR2 is SVGAGI. The CDR3 covers 13 residues. V lost 6 bases and J lost 3, with 11 bases in between. As regards this clonotype: What it recognizes is unknown.

Via MiXCR, TCRdb re-called the reads, giving one row per CDR3 protein. The repertoire consists of about 830,000 distinct CDR3 sequences, with roughly 33% occurring once and the leading ten covering around 12%. This material consisted of cultured CD8+ T cells from PBMCs, taken from culture after CMV antigen stimulation. The origin of this receptor is a human donor in good health (CMV status not recorded). Some clones in this sample may be carry-over from other donors' samples. The V call is TRBV6-5, the J call TRBJ1-2; D is ambiguous. CDR3 region: CASSPQAYYGYTF. Here the CDR3 DNA reads TGTGCCAGCAGCCCCCAGGCCTACTATGGCTACACCTTC.